There are a few counts of the clone carrying this T cell receptor beta chain. The target antigen is unknown. These data are taken from a study of shared clonotypes between healthy human individuals. Study-wide results and caveats: Naive subsets generally had larger estimated richness than memory subsets. Shared clonotypes: approximately 5% naive CD4, about 3.5% naive CD8, 2.3% memory CD4, 0.4% memory CD8.

Profiling relied on immunoSEQ multiplex PCR, and the TCRdb table lists in-frame clones only, not all of them. The data contain 2,500,000 or so clones, approximately 94% of them singletons. Germline V gives CDR1 GTSNPN, CDR2 SVGIG (reference sequence). V lost 2 bases and J lost 5, with 6 bases in between. This CDR3 has 12 amino acids. Sequencing was done on a sample of naive CD4+ T cells from PBMCs. Subset reported: CD45RA+ positively selected. This sequence joins TRBV30 and TRBJ2-2, with D hard to call. This receptor was obtained from a man younger than 35 in good health. Some clones in this sample may be carry-over from other donors' samples. The CDR3 DNA follows: TGTGCCTGGAGTCCCCGGACCGGGGAGCTGTTTTTT. This gives the protein CAWSPRTGELFF.